The 29 T cell receptor beta chains presented below share a single source sample, sequenced in a study of T cell clonality in common variable immunodeficiency. TCRdb's table, derived via immunoSEQ multiplex PCR, lists solely in-frame clones and lacks some. The sample holds around 81,000 clones, and no clone turns up only once. The sequencing input was peripheral blood mononuclear cells. These TCRs come from a person aged 18 to 69 in good health.

This clone was recorded many times. The CDR3 end falls 3 residues outside the read, so it is completed with the germline J gene. J is TRBJ2-3 and V is TRBV19; D ambiguous. There are 14 residues in the CDR3. V dropped 5 bases and J dropped 4 bases, with 13 bases sitting between them. From germline, CDR1 is LNHDA and CDR2 SQIVND (reference sequence). The CDR3: CASSGVVRPDTQYF. The DNA read from the CDR3 is TGTGCCAGTAGTGGAGTAGTCAGGCCAGATACG.

This clone has at least ten counts. The DNA ends 3 residues before the CDR3 does, and the rest of the CDR3 is filled in from the germline J gene. The genes are TRBV10-2 and TRBJ2-1; the D is unclear. The germline V gene encodes CDR1 WSHSY and CDR2 SAAADI. This CDR3 is built from 11 residues. V shed 7 bases and J shed 6 bases, with 7 bases lying between them. The CDR3 here is CASTRGNEQFF. Partial CDR3 DNA: TGCGCCAGCACGCGTGGCAATGAG.

This clone was counted at least ten times. One end of the junction fails to match germline, which may point to a read error. The CDR3 end lies 3 residues beyond the end of the read and is filled in from the germline J gene. The V gene is TRBV4-2, the J gene TRBJ2-1; D is uncertain. The germline V gene encodes CDR1 LGHNA and CDR2 YNFKEQ. The length of the CDR3 is 15 residues. The DNA read from the CDR3 is TGCGCCAGCAGCCAAGATTTGGCGGCCTACAATGAG. Translating gives CASSQDLAAYNE. The full-length CDR3 reads as CASSQDLAAYNEQFF.

Ten or more counts support this clone. The read comes to an end 3 residues before the CDR3 does, leaving the germline J gene to fill in the end. This same CDR3 is encoded by further DNA sequences in the sample. The chain combines TRBV6-2 or TRBV6-3 with TRBJ2-7, with 8 bases identical to TRBD2. Germline trimming cut 2 bases from V and 0 bases from J; bases unmatched to any gene: 0. Per the germline V gene, CDR1 is MNHEY and CDR2 is SVGEGT. The CDR3 has 14 residues. The chain's CDR3 is CASSYGLASYEQYF. Partial CDR3 DNA: TGTGCCAGCAGTTACGGACTAGCCTCCTACGAG.

This clone was recorded many times. The DNA ends 3 residues before the CDR3 does, and the rest of the CDR3 is filled in from the germline J gene. V gene TRBV6-2 or TRBV6-3 combines with J gene TRBJ1-2; D perhaps matches TRBD1 (5 bases). Germline V gene lookup returns CDR1 MNHEY and CDR2 SVGEGT. Trimming took off 2 bases at V and 3 bases at J, with 7 bases between the two ends. The CDR3 covers 13 residues. The CDR3 bases that were read are TGTGCCAGCAGTTACGACAGATACTATGGC. This gives the protein CASSYDRYYG. The complete CDR3 protein is CASSYDRYYGYTF.

This clone was seen at least ten times. From the germline J gene comes the end of the CDR3, since the read stops 3 residues before it. This chain connects TRBV5-1 to TRBJ2-7, with D unclear. Germline lookup yields CDR1 SGHRS and CDR2 YFSETQ. CDR3 length equals 15 residues. V lost 0 bases, J lost 3 bases, and 13 bases lay in between. The chain's CDR3 is CASSLEGRENYEQYF. CDR3 bases read: TGCGCCAGCAGCTTGGAGGGCAGAGAGAACTACGAG.

At least ten counts were recorded for this clone. CDR3 bases read: TGTGCCAGCAGCGACAGGAACCGGGGGGAG. Amino acid sequence: CASSDRNRGE. The CDR3, in full, reads CASSDRNRGELFF. The chain uses TRBV7-6 and TRBJ2-2, with D possibly TRBD1 on 6 matching bases. The read terminates 3 residues ahead of where the CDR3 ends, so the germline J gene completes it. The germline CDR1 and CDR2 sequences are SGHVS and FNYEAQ. Trimming left V 5 bases short and J 8 bases short, with 12 bases between. This CDR3 contains 13 residues.

This clone was seen many times. With the read ending 3 residues before the CDR3 end, the germline J gene is used to fill in that end. V and J are TRBV6-2 or TRBV6-3 and TRBJ2-7; 9 nucleotides align to TRBD2. J gave up 4 bases and V 4 bases, and 8 bases lay outside the gene matches. The CDR3 length is 15 residues. Germline lookup yields CDR1 MNHEY and CDR2 SVGEGT. CDR3 loop: CASSWDLAGHYEQYF. The DNA read from the CDR3 is TGTGCCAGCAGTTGGGATCTAGCGGGACATTACGAG.

This clone was detected many times. At one of its ends the junction is not consistent with the germline gene, which may arise from a read error. The read gets to within 3 residues of the CDR3 end, and the germline J gene fills in the rest. The genes are TRBV6-2 or TRBV6-3 and TRBJ2-5; the D gene is possibly TRBD1 (5 bases). Germline CDR1 and CDR2: MNHEY and SVGEGT. The CDR3 runs to 14 residues. Partial CDR3 DNA: TGTGCCAGCAGACTCCCCAGGGCTCAAGGGACC. Its protein product is CASRLPRAQGT. The CDR3 in full is CASRLPRAQGTQYF.

This clone was found many times. Read sequence stops 3 residues before the CDR3 end, and the germline J gene provides the missing end. The chain recombines TRBV6-2 or TRBV6-3 with TRBJ2-2; D is uncertain. The CDR3 is made up of 13 amino acids. The germline V gene encodes CDR1 MNHEY and CDR2 SVGEGT. Trimming left V 2 bases short and J 9 bases short, with 10 bases between. CDR3 DNA, as far as it was read: TGTGCCAGCAGTTACGGCCGCTCGAGGGAG. Amino acid sequence: CASSYGRSRE. The CDR3 in full is CASSYGRSRELFF.

This clone was seen more than once but under ten times. Read coverage stops 3 residues before the CDR3 terminus; the germline J gene supplies the remainder. The chain links TRBV7-8 to TRBJ1-4; D not resolved. Between the trimmed V and J ends, which lost 3 bases and 2 bases, there was a span of 16 bases. The germline CDR1 and CDR2 sequences are SGHVS and FQNEAQ. The CDR3 extends over 17 amino acids. The CDR3 sequence: CASSFSQASPTNEKLFF. The sequenced part of the CDR3 DNA is TGTGCCAGCAGCTTTTCGCAGGCCAGCCCCACTAATGAAAAA. The full variable domain, with the rest looked up from reference TRBV7-8 and TRBJ1-4, is GAGVSQSPRYKVAKRGQDVALRCDPISGHVSLFWYQQALGQGPEFLTYFQNEAQLDKSGLPSDRFFAERPEGSVSTLKIQRTQQEDSAVYLCASSFSQASPTNEKLFFGSGTQLSVL.

This clone has at least ten counts. The junction does not match germline at one end; this may be a read error. The read ends 3 residues early relative to the CDR3; the germline J gene fills the gap. The rearrangement uses TRBV7-7 and TRBJ2-7; the D gene is possibly TRBD2 (6 bases). The CDR3 extends over 13 amino acids. CDR1 SSHAT and CDR2 FNYEAQ come from the germline V gene (reference sequence). The CDR3 loop is CASSPKLRGEQYF. Incomplete CDR3 DNA: TGTGCTAGCAGTCCGAAGTTGCGGGGCGAG.

At least ten counts were recorded for this clone. The read halts 3 residues ahead of the CDR3 end, with the missing end drawn from the germline J gene. The rearrangement uses TRBV19 and TRBJ1-2; 8 positions match TRBD1. The CDR3 is made up of 16 amino acids. Germline CDR1 is LNHDA and CDR2 is SQIVND (reference sequence). CDR3 amino acids: CASSIPRAGGYRGYTF. Incomplete CDR3 DNA: TGTGCCAGTAGCATACCTCGAGCAGGGGGCTATAGGGGC.

The table lists this clone with many counts. Read coverage stops 3 residues before the CDR3 terminus; the germline J gene supplies the remainder. The chain uses TRBV20-1 and TRBJ1-6; 8 nucleotides line up with TRBD1. CDR3 length: 15 residues. The germline V gene has CDR1 DFQATT and CDR2 SNEGSKA (reference sequence). The V and J ends lost 5 bases and 10 bases, in that order; junction bases with no gene match: 13. The CDR3 region is CSAFPSPGGESPLHF. The covered CDR3 bases are TGCAGTGCTTTTCCCTCGCCAGGGGGCGAGTCACCC.

This clone showed up many times. The read ends 3 residues before the CDR3 terminus; that terminus is restored from the germline J gene. This sequence joins TRBV20-1 and TRBJ1-5, with D possibly matching TRBD1 (6 bases). Trimming removed 5 bases from V and 4 bases from J, with 15 bases in between. In germline, CDR1 is DFQATT, CDR2 SNEGSKA (reference sequence). The CDR3 totals 14 residues. CDR3 amino acids: CSASGTRENQPQHF. Incomplete CDR3 DNA: TGCAGTGCTTCCGGGACACGAGAAAATCAGCCC.

This clone was counted at least ten times. CDR3 DNA, as far as it was read: TGCAGTGCAATAGTAGCAGAGGCAGGGGGCCGGATAACGCAGCCC. The encoded protein is CSAIVAEAGGRITQP. The entire CDR3 sequence reads CSAIVAEAGGRITQPQHF. The chain uses TRBV20-1 and TRBJ1-5, with TRBD1 identical over 8 bases. The CDR3 extends 3 residues past the end of the read, so its final part is completed from the germline J gene. Germline V gene sequence: CDR1 DFQATT, CDR2 SNEGSKA (reference sequence). V lost 6 bases and J lost 7; bases outside the gene matches: 23. This CDR3 region has 18 residues.

Ten or more counts support this clone. Here the CDR3 reads CSARTSKARAGLAYNEQFF. The sequenced CDR3 bases are TGCAGTGCTAGGACCTCAAAAGCGAGAGCCGGGTTAGCCTACAATGAG. The genes are TRBV20-1 and TRBJ2-1, with D unresolved. Read coverage stops 3 residues before the CDR3 terminus; the germline J gene supplies the remainder. Trimming took off 3 bases at V and 2 bases at J, with 26 bases between the two ends. This CDR3 has 19 amino acids. Germline V CDR1 and CDR2: DFQATT, SNEGSKA (reference sequence).

This clone has ten or more counts. The CDR3 loop is CASQGPGELFF. The covered CDR3 bases are TGTGCCAGCCAAGGCCCCGGGGAG. The chain joins TRBV28 to TRBJ2-2; D not certain. The DNA ends 3 residues before the CDR3 does, and the rest of the CDR3 is filled in from the germline J gene. This CDR3 has 11 residues. Germline-derived CDR1 and CDR2 are MDHEN and SYDVKM. The V and J ends lost 8 bases and 6 bases respectively, with 7 bases between them.

There are many counts of this clone. The CDR3 end falls 3 residues outside the read, so it is completed with the germline J gene. The V gene is TRBV5-4, the J gene TRBJ2-3; 10 bases fit TRBD2. After removal of 6 bases from V and 3 bases from J, the junction contained 10 bases not matched to a gene. Germline V lookup: CDR1 SGHNT, CDR2 YYREEE (reference sequence). CDR3 length: 16 residues. The CDR3 protein is CASTFLAGARTDTQYF. CDR3 DNA (partial): TGTGCCAGCACCTTTCTAGCGGGAGCCCGGACAGATACG.

This clone was counted many times. The CDR3 is cut off 3 residues early in the read; its end comes from the germline J gene. The chain employs TRBV7-9 and TRBJ2-7, with D possibly matching TRBD2 (5 bases). Trimming took off 5 bases at V and 2 bases at J, with 10 bases between the two ends. The length of the CDR3 is 13 residues. Looked up from germline, CDR1 is SEHNR and CDR2 is FQNEAQ (reference sequence). The covered CDR3 bases are TGTGCCAGCAGCGCAGGACTTACCTACGAG. The encoded protein is CASSAGLTYE. The complete CDR3 protein is CASSAGLTYEQYF.

This clone has at least ten counts. The read terminates 3 residues before the CDR3 end, so the remaining end is supplied by the germline J gene. The V and J genes are TRBV6-4 and TRBJ2-3; D might be TRBD1 (5 bases). CDR3 length: 14 amino acids. The V end lost 4 bases, the J end lost 1 base, and 9 bases lay between the germline ends. Per germline, CDR1 MRHNA and CDR2 SNTAGT. The CDR3 sequence: CASSVETGTDTQYF. The part of the CDR3 DNA that was read is TGTGCCAGCAGTGTAGAGACAGGCACAGATACG.

This clone was recorded many times. The read ends 3 residues before the CDR3 terminus; that terminus is restored from the germline J gene. V and J are TRBV19 and TRBJ2-3, with TRBD2 matching over 9 bases. The CDR3 has 14 amino acids. CDR1 and CDR2 (germline): LNHDA, SQIVND (reference sequence). V dropped 5 bases and J dropped 5; count of bases not matched to a gene: 5. CDR3 bases read: TGTGCCAGTAGTGTTAGCGGGGGCAAAGATACG. Translation gives CASSVSGGKDT. In full, the CDR3 is CASSVSGGKDTQYF.

There are many counts of this clone. The CDR3 end falls 3 residues outside the read, so it is completed with the germline J gene. The rearrangement joins TRBV10-3 to TRBJ2-5; 9 nucleotides align to TRBD1. The CDR3 is made up of 13 amino acids. Trimming took 6 bases from V and 3 from J; bases not matched to a gene: 2. Germline V gives CDR1 ENHRY, CDR2 SYGVKD. CDR3: CAISGDREETQYF. Partial CDR3 DNA: TGTGCCATCAGCGGGGACAGGGAAGAGACC.

There are a few counts of this clone. Coverage ceases 3 residues before the CDR3 finishes, and the germline J gene fills in the end. This rearrangement joins TRBV2 to TRBJ2-4; D may be TRBD1 (5 bases). The CDR3 loop spans 14 amino acids. Germline-derived CDR1 and CDR2 are SNHLY and FYNNEI. CDR3 DNA (partial): TGTGCCAGCAGTGAAGCATCAGGGTCCTATGGT. Translating gives CASSEASGSYG. The complete CDR3 protein is CASSEASGSYGQYF. The whole variable domain, filled in from reference TRBV2 and TRBJ2-4, reads EPEVTQTPSHQVTQMGQEVILRCVPISNHLYFYWYRQILGQKVEFLVSFYNNEISEKSEIFDDQFSVERPDGSNFTLKIRSTKLEDSAMYFCASSEASGSYGQYFGAGTRLSVL.

This clone was counted at least ten times. The read gets to within 3 residues of the CDR3 end, and the germline J gene fills in the rest. This chain links TRBV7-6 with TRBJ2-1; TRBD2 matches 10 bases. This CDR3 region has 15 residues. Germline CDR1 SGHVS, CDR2 FNYEAQ. V was pared by 1 base and J by 9 bases, with 6 bases of the junction left unmatched. This CDR3 is CASSLVASGGGEQFF. The CDR3 bases that were read are TGTGCCAGCAGCTTAGTTGCTAGCGGGGGTGGTGAG.

This clone was detected ten times or more. The chain's CDR3 is CASSIGSGQDSPLHF. The sequenced CDR3 bases are TGTGCCAGTAGTATAGGTTCCGGACAAGATTCACCC. The genes are TRBV19 and TRBJ1-6, with D possibly matching TRBD1 (5 bases). The read finishes 3 residues shy of the CDR3 end, and the germline J gene is used to complete it. Germline V gene data show CDR1 as LNHDA and CDR2 as SQIVND (reference sequence). V was shortened by 1 base and J by 8 bases, with 12 bases between the two germline ends. CDR3 length equals 15 residues.

This clone has a count of ten or more. The read is 3 residues too short to cover the CDR3 end, so that end is filled in from the germline J gene. The same CDR3 can be traced to other DNA sequences in this sample. This chain uses TRBV20-1 with TRBJ1-5; D possibly corresponds to TRBD1 (6 bases). Per germline, CDR1 DFQATT and CDR2 SNEGSKA (reference sequence). Trimming pared 6 bases from V and 2 bases from J, leaving 11 bases between. The CDR3 is 13 residues long. The CDR3 bases that were read are TGCAGTGCAGGGGGAAAAGGCAATCAGCCC. Protein product: CSAGGKGNQP. The CDR3 in full is CSAGGKGNQPQHF.

Many counts were recorded for this clone. The DNA ends 3 residues before the CDR3 does, and the rest of the CDR3 is filled in from the germline J gene. This chain links TRBV5-1 with TRBJ1-1; 7 bases match TRBD1. The CDR3 consists of 14 residues. With 4 bases clipped from V and 0 bases from J, the junction kept 3 bases outside the gene matches. The germline V gene encodes CDR1 SGHRS and CDR2 YFSETQ. CDR3 bases read: TGCGCCAGCAGCCGACAGGGCCTGAACACTGAA. As protein: CASSRQGLNTE. The whole CDR3 sequence is CASSRQGLNTEAFF.

In its sample, this clone was seen many times. The read falls 3 residues short of the CDR3 end, and the missing part is taken from the germline J gene. This chain connects TRBV19 to TRBJ1-5; the D gene is possibly TRBD1 (5 bases). Trimming removed 5 bases at V and 6 bases at J, with 8 bases between. Germline CDR1 LNHDA, CDR2 SQIVND (reference sequence). The CDR3 contains 12 residues. This CDR3 is CASSPGGQPQHF. CDR3 bases read: TGTGCCAGTAGTCCCGGGGGTCAGCCC.